This T cell receptor (beta chain) stems from a study of immune heterogeneity within non-small cell lung tumors. The authors used about 600 ng of bulk tumor genomic DNA per sample as template. Primary tumors were biopsied several times each, far apart, intraoperatively. Curative surgery was performed on patients who had untreated, newly diagnosed non-small cell lung cancer. The CDR3 contains 12 residues. The germline gives CDR1 SGHRS, CDR2 YFSETQ. V shed 5 bases and J shed 4 bases, with 9 bases lying between them. This clonotype turned up a few times. TCR beta CDR3 regions came from multiplex PCR with 32 forward V and 13 reverse J primers. TCRdb ran MiXCR on the multiplex PCR reads and lists one entry per CDR3 protein. The repertoire has approximately 12,000 distinct CDR3 sequences, 22% of them found once; the top ten carry about 4.6%.

This chain connects TRBV5-1 to TRBJ1-2; possibly TRBD1 for D (5 bases). Sequencing was done on a sample of lung tumor tissue. This clonotype originated in a man aged 55-75 years with non-small cell lung cancer. CDR3 sequence reads: CASSSGTYGYTF. CDR3 bases: TGCGCCAGCAGTTCTGGGACCTATGGCTACACCTTC. Filled out from reference TRBV5-1 and TRBJ1-2, the complete variable domain reads KAGVTQTPRYLIKTRGQQVTLSCSPISGHRSVSWYQQTPGQGLQFLFEYFSETQRNKGNFPGRFSGRQFSNSRSEMNVSTLELGDSALYLCASSSGTYGYTFGSGTRLTVV.